This T cell receptor (beta chain) was sequenced during a study of blood T cell repertoires in COVID-19. In terms of age and location, participants ranged from roughly 18 to 95 years and lived in about 25 US areas. Categorization into cohorts depended on clinical history that participants reported. For recovered donors of Cohort 3, there were two negative PCRs, clearance, or symptom resolution. Per the study methods: Amplified reference gene primers provided the basis for estimating nucleated cell counts. Here immunoSEQ multiplex PCR was the method, and the copy in TCRdb shows in-frame clones only, minus some. That table furnishes V, J and clone size, whereas the DNA furnished D and trimming. The sample lists 150,000 to 200,000 clones, 86% occurring once. The CDR3 has 13 residues. Trimming left V 8 bases short and J 5 bases short, with 15 bases between. Germline CDR1 reads MNHEY; CDR2 reads SVGAGI.

The TCR was taken from a woman under 40 who had recovered from COVID-19. V gene TRBV6-5 combines with J gene TRBJ1-1; D possibly corresponds to TRBD1 (5 bases). What was sequenced was PBMCs or T cells enriched from blood (not recorded which). DNA for the CDR3: TGTGCCAGCCGACCCATCCAGGGAACTGAAGCTTTCTTT. Protein sequence: CASRPIQGTEAFF.